Listed below are T cell receptor beta chains from one sample, sequenced in a study of blood T cell repertoires in COVID-19. The method was immunoSEQ multiplex PCR; TCRdb's version includes in-frame clones alone and lacks a portion of them. The table shows more than 200,000 clones, with more than 65% occurring only once. Specimen: peripheral blood. These receptors originate from a middle-aged woman who had recovered from COVID-19. CDR3s include the opening cysteine and the closing phenylalanine or tryptophan. Each record gives: J gene, D gene, clone size, V gene, CDR3 DNA, CDR3 protein. D genes are given only for firm matches. Where a row states a size, it is once, few, many or the class of an expanded clone; other rows omit it.

j_gene: TRBJ2-1
d_gene: NA
abundance: NA
v_gene: TRBV5-1
CDR3nt: TGCGCCAGCAGCGGAGGGGACGAGCAGTTCTTC
CDR3aa: CASSGGDEQFF

j_gene: TRBJ2-7
d_gene: NA
abundance: NA
v_gene: TRBV5-1
CDR3nt: TGCGCCAGCAGCTCGGACAACTCCTACGAGCAGTACTTC
CDR3aa: CASSSDNSYEQYF

j_gene: TRBJ2-3
d_gene: NA
abundance: NA
v_gene: TRBV6-5
CDR3nt: TGTGCCAGCAGCCGTACCTGGACTAGCACAGATACGCAGTATTTT
CDR3aa: CASSRTWTSTDTQYF

j_gene: TRBJ1-2
d_gene: TRBD1
abundance: NA
v_gene: TRBV19
CDR3nt: TGTGCCAGTAAATTACAGGGGCCCTATGGCTACACCTTC
CDR3aa: CASKLQGPYGYTF

j_gene: TRBJ2-1
d_gene: TRBD1
abundance: NA
v_gene: TRBV29-1
CDR3nt: TGCAGCGTTGGGCCGGGACAGGTCTCCTACAATGAGCAGTTCTTC
CDR3aa: CSVGPGQVSYNEQFF

j_gene: TRBJ2-7
d_gene: NA
abundance: few
v_gene: TRBV6-6
CDR3nt: TGTGCCAGCCGGTGGAGTTCCGAGCAGTACTTC
CDR3aa: CASRWSSEQYF

j_gene: TRBJ1-1
d_gene: NA
abundance: NA
v_gene: TRBV6-5
CDR3nt: TGTGCCAGCAGCCCCCGGGGTAAGATGAACACTGAAGCTTTCTTT
CDR3aa: CASSPRGKMNTEAFF

j_gene: TRBJ1-1
d_gene: NA
abundance: NA
v_gene: TRBV27
CDR3nt: TGTGCCAGCAATAGCATCATGAACACTGAAGCTTTCTTT
CDR3aa: CASNSIMNTEAFF

j_gene: TRBJ1-5
d_gene: NA
abundance: NA
v_gene: TRBV6-5
CDR3nt: TGTGCCAGCAGTTCTTATGGGGCAGGCCTTAATCAGCCCCAGCATTTT
CDR3aa: CASSSYGAGLNQPQHF

j_gene: TRBJ1-1
d_gene: TRBD1
abundance: NA
v_gene: TRBV7-2
CDR3nt: TGTGCCAGCAGCCTAAGGACAGGGGCAGCTTTCTTT
CDR3aa: CASSLRTGAAFF

j_gene: TRBJ2-2
d_gene: NA
abundance: NA
v_gene: TRBV30
CDR3nt: TGTGCCTGCGGGGGCACCGGGGAGCTGTTTTTT
CDR3aa: CACGGTGELFF

j_gene: TRBJ2-5
d_gene: NA
abundance: NA
v_gene: TRBV7-2
CDR3nt: TGTGCCAGCAGCTTATCGGGAGAGACCCAGTACTTC
CDR3aa: CASSLSGETQYF

j_gene: TRBJ2-7
d_gene: NA
abundance: NA
v_gene: TRBV11-3
CDR3nt: TGTGCCAGCAGCCTGGATCTAGGTGGGGAGCAGTACTTC
CDR3aa: CASSLDLGGEQYF

j_gene: TRBJ1-4
d_gene: TRBD1
abundance: NA
v_gene: TRBV7-9
CDR3nt: TGTGCCAGCAGCTTAGGACAGGGCGGAGGGGAAAAACTGTTTTTT
CDR3aa: CASSLGQGGGEKLFF

j_gene: TRBJ1-6
d_gene: NA
abundance: few
v_gene: TRBV9
CDR3nt: TGTGCCAGCAGCGTCGGCGGAAATTCACCCCTCCACTTT
CDR3aa: CASSVGGNSPLHF

j_gene: TRBJ1-5
d_gene: NA
abundance: NA
v_gene: TRBV6-5
CDR3nt: TGTGCCAGCAGCCTGACCCCCGACAGCAGTCAGCCCCAGCATTTT
CDR3aa: CASSLTPDSSQPQHF

j_gene: TRBJ1-1
d_gene: NA
abundance: once
v_gene: TRBV10-3
CDR3nt: TGTGCCATCAGTGAGGACAGATATTCGGAAGCTTTCTTT
CDR3aa: CAISEDRYSEAFF

j_gene: TRBJ2-3
d_gene: NA
abundance: NA
v_gene: TRBV12-3/TRBV12-4
CDR3nt: TGTGCCAGCAGCCGGGGGGCTTACGGTACGCAGTATTTT
CDR3aa: CASSRGAYGTQYF

j_gene: TRBJ2-3
d_gene: NA
abundance: NA
v_gene: TRBV7-9
CDR3nt: TGTGCCAGCAGCTTAGGCGTATCCGGGACAAGTCGCGCAGATACGCAGTATTTT
CDR3aa: CASSLGVSGTSRADTQYF

j_gene: TRBJ1-2
d_gene: NA
abundance: NA
v_gene: TRBV4-3
CDR3nt: TGCGCCAGCAGCCCTATGGCGGAGTTTAACTATGGCTACACCTTC
CDR3aa: CASSPMAEFNYGYTF